One sample yielded the 8 T cell receptor beta chains listed below, sequenced in a study of regulatory T cells in long-lasting Graves disease. Libraries of TCR beta came from iRepertoire HTBI primers plus Arm-PCR of CDR3 regions. TCRdb reanalysed the multiplex PCR reads using MiXCR and keeps one entry per CDR3 protein. The sample includes fewer than 600,000 distinct CDR3 sequences, 20% to 25% seen only once; the top ten take less than 15%. Time point specified: persistent/refractory GD, antithyroid drugs over 5 years with positive TRAb. RNA from PBMCs was the source of the TCR library. The sample here was peripheral blood mononuclear cells (PBMCs), taken when the disease was refractory, from a patient treated with antithyroid drugs. The receptors here all came from a female donor with Graves disease.

This clonotype was observed at least ten times. CDR3: CASRPLIGQGLYEQYF. Written as DNA, the CDR3 is TGTGCCAGCAGACCTCTAATCGGACAGGGGCTCTACGAGCAGTACTTC. J is TRBJ2-7 and V is TRBV6-1; TRBD1 agrees at 9 bases. There are 16 residues in the CDR3. Germline lookup yields CDR1 MNHNS and CDR2 SASEGT. The V segment lost 6 bases and the J segment 3 bases; nucleotides outside the gene matches: 12.

V gene TRBV28 combines with J gene TRBJ2-1; TRBD2 matches 9 bases. CDR1 is MDHEN and CDR2 is SYDVKM in the germline V gene. This CDR3 is 15 amino acids long. V was clipped by 2 bases and J by 7 bases; unmatched bases: 6. Here the CDR3 reads CASSLIAGGLNEQFF. For the CDR3, the DNA is TGTGCCAGCAGTTTAATCGCGGGGGGGTTGAATGAGCAGTTCTTC.

This clonotype appeared many times. The chain uses TRBV28 and TRBJ1-2; 7 nucleotides agree with TRBD1. Germline V gene data show CDR1 as MDHEN and CDR2 as SYDVKM. V gave up 0 bases and J gave up 4 bases; unmatched junction bases: 17. CDR3 length: 19 residues. This CDR3 reads CASSLWIPKPGQKVYGYTF. The DNA of the CDR3 is TGTGCCAGCAGTTTATGGATCCCTAAACCGGGACAGAAGGTCTATGGCTACACCTTC.

This clonotype was counted between two and nine times. An end of the junction does not agree with germline; a read error may underlie this. The gene calls are TRBV7-7 and TRBJ2-2, with TRBD2 as a possible D gene (6 bases). Germline V gene lookup returns CDR1 SSHAT and CDR2 FNYEAQ (reference sequence). This CDR3 comprises 15 residues. The CDR3 sequence is CASSLDPGSPGELFF. In DNA, the CDR3 is TGTGCTAGCAGCTTAGATCCCGGGAGCCCCGGGGAGCTGTTTTTT.

In this sample, this clonotype turned up many times. The V call is TRBV7-8, the J call TRBJ2-5; 10 nucleotides match TRBD2. Germline CDR1 is SGHVS and CDR2 is FQNEAQ. This CDR3 is 16 amino acids long. J was trimmed by 4 bases and V by 4 bases; bases with no gene match: 9. CDR3 amino acids: CASSSWATSGIETQYF. The DNA for the CDR3 is TGTGCCAGCAGCTCCTGGGCCACTAGCGGGATAGAGACCCAGTACTTC.

This clonotype was recorded many times. V is TRBV6-2 or TRBV6-3 and J is TRBJ1-2; no definite D call. The V gene's germline CDR1 is MNHEY and CDR2 SVGEGT. Trimming pared 4 bases from V and 4 bases from J, leaving 10 bases between. The CDR3 spans 13 residues. CDR3 sequence reads: CASSSSGSYGYTF. CDR3 DNA sequence: TGTGCCAGCAGTTCCTCCGGCAGCTATGGCTACACCTTC.

The chain recombines TRBV6-1 with TRBJ1-3, with D tentatively TRBD1 (5 bases). Trimming cost V 6 bases and J 0 bases, with 9 bases left between them. The CDR3 length is 14 residues. Germline V CDR1 and CDR2: MNHNS, SASEGT. CDR3 sequence reads: CASRPGSSGNTIYF. The CDR3 DNA follows: TGTGCCAGCAGACCAGGGAGCTCTGGAAACACCATATATTTT.

The chain couples TRBV9 to TRBJ2-5; TRBD2 agrees at 10 bases. This CDR3 is 15 amino acids long. V lost 4 bases and J lost 3; bases outside the gene matches: 6. CDR1 and CDR2 (germline): SGDLS, YYNGEE. CDR3 DNA sequence: TGTGCCAGCAGCCCGACCGGGACTAGCGAAGAGACCCAGTACTTC. Translated: CASSPTGTSEETQYF.